These 9 T cell receptor beta chains originate from one sample sequenced in a study of T cell responses to AZD1222 COVID-19 vaccine. TCRdb keeps only in-frame clones here, not all; method: immunoSEQ multiplex PCR. This table has roughly 120,000 clones, 88% appearing once. The sample consisted of peripheral blood, taken on day 0 of MenACWY control vaccination. Receptors were obtained from an adult in good health.

The chain is built from TRBV7-3 and TRBJ2-1; no clear D. The CDR3 totals 13 residues. Germline V gene data show CDR1 as SGHTA and CDR2 as FQGTGA. The V end was cut by 3 bases, the J end by 0 bases, with 3 bases between. The CDR3 reads CASSFNSYNEQFF. The CDR3 bases are TGTGCCAGCAGCTTCAACTCCTACAATGAGCAGTTCTTC. Complete variable domain (other parts from reference TRBV7-3 and TRBJ2-1): GAGVSQTPSNKVTEKGKYVELRCDPISGHTALYWYRQSLGQGPEFLIYFQGTGAADDSGLPNDRFFAVRPEGSVSTLKIQRTERGDSAVYLCASSFNSYNEQFFGPGTRLTVL.

In DNA, the CDR3 is TGCAGCGTTGAAGAGGTCACGAACACTGAAGCTTTCTTT. It encodes CSVEEVTNTEAFF. The V and J genes are TRBV29-1 and TRBJ1-1, with no clear D. Germline CDR1 and CDR2: SQVTM and ANQGSEA. Trimming pared 0 bases from V and 1 base from J, leaving 6 bases between. The CDR3 is made up of 13 amino acids.

The V call is TRBV5-6, the J call TRBJ2-3; 8 bases are a match to TRBD2. CDR3 length equals 16 residues. Germline lookup yields CDR1 SGHDT and CDR2 YYEEEE. Trimming took 4 bases from V and 7 from J; bases not matched to a gene: 14. CDR3 protein: CASSPQGAGVGNTQYF. CDR3 DNA: TGTGCCAGCAGCCCCCAGGGAGCGGGAGTAGGAAATACGCAGTATTTT.

V usage is TRBV7-6 and J usage is TRBJ2-1; tentative D call: TRBD2 (5 bases). This CDR3 has 15 amino acids. The V end lost 0 bases, the J end lost 1 base, and 7 bases lay between the germline ends. Germline CDR1 reads SGHVS; CDR2 reads FNYEAQ. The chain's CDR3 is CASSLASVSYNEQFF. The CDR3 DNA follows: TGTGCCAGCAGCTTAGCTAGCGTGTCCTACAATGAGCAGTTCTTC.

This chain's CDR3 is CASSAPLAGPEQYF. The DNA of the CDR3 is TGTGCCAGCAGTGCGCCCCTAGCGGGTCCCGAGCAGTACTTC. The chain couples TRBV2 to TRBJ2-7; 8 nucleotides match TRBD2. The CDR3 sequence is 14 residues long. V was pared by 4 bases and J by 6 bases, with 8 bases of the junction left unmatched. From germline, CDR1 is SNHLY and CDR2 FYNNEI.

The chain has TRBV29-1 and TRBJ1-2; D call uncertain. V lost 4 bases and J lost 7, with 16 bases in between. This CDR3 spans 13 amino acids. Germline V gives CDR1 SQVTM, CDR2 ANQGSEA. The CDR3, as DNA: TGCAGCGTTGGGGGAGGACTAGGCGGTGGCTACACCTTC. It is translated as CSVGGGLGGGYTF.

The rearrangement uses TRBV11-2 and TRBJ2-5; D not certain. The CDR3 extends over 11 amino acids. The V gene's germline CDR1 is SGHAT and CDR2 FQNNGV. V was clipped by 5 bases and J by 3 bases, with 4 bases between them. CDR3 nucleotides: TGTGCCAGCAGCGCCGAAGAGACCCAGTACTTC. Translation: CASSAEETQYF. The full variable domain, in which reference TRBV11-2 and TRBJ2-5 provide the parts outside the CDR3, is EAGVAQSPRYKIIEKRQSVAFWCNPISGHATLYWYQQILGQGPKLLIQFQNNGVVDDSQLPKDRFSAERLKGVDSTLKIQPAKLEDSAVYLCASSAEETQYFGPGTRLLVL.

This chain connects TRBV3-1 (or the pseudogene TRBV3-2) to TRBJ2-7; the D is unclear. V was clipped by 2 bases and J by 6 bases, with 11 bases between them. This CDR3 has 13 amino acids. The germline CDR1 and CDR2 sequences are LGHDT and YNNKEL (reference sequence). The CDR3 region has the DNA TGTGCCAGCAGCCAACACCCTTCCGGCGAGCAGTACTTC. Protein: CASSQHPSGEQYF.

The chain links TRBV27 to TRBJ1-6; TRBD1 matches at 9 bases. Trimming removed 5 bases from V and 8 bases from J; junction bases left unmatched: 7. Germline V gives CDR1 MNHEY, CDR2 SMNVEV (reference sequence). This CDR3 spans 15 amino acids. The CDR3 DNA follows: TGTGCCAGCAGTCCCAAATGGACAGGGGATTCACCCCTCCACTTT. Its protein is CASSPKWTGDSPLHF.